Presented here are 15 T cell receptor beta chains from one specimen sequenced in a study of control samples from healthy donors and cancer patients. Data came from immunoSEQ multiplex PCR; TCRdb stores just in-frame clones and leaves some out. The sample has some 57,000 clones, roughly 94% seen once. The specimen sequenced was blood. Receptor source: a man between 25 and 39 years old in good health.

The chain employs TRBV19 and TRBJ2-7, with 10 bases matching TRBD1. The ends lost 9 bases at V and 6 bases at J; junction bases unmatched: 5. Germline V gene sequence: CDR1 LNHDA, CDR2 SQIVND (reference sequence). CDR3 length equals 12 residues. CDR3 sequence reads: CASGTGVGEQYF. For the CDR3, the DNA is TGTGCCAGCGGGACAGGGGTCGGCGAGCAGTACTTC. The full variable domain, completed using reference TRBV19 and TRBJ2-7, is DGGITQSPKYLFRKEGQNVTLSCEQNLNHDAMYWYRQDPGQGLRLIYYSQIVNDFQKGDIAEGYSVSREKKESFPLTVTSAQKNPTAFYLCASGTGVGEQYFGPGTRLTVT.

This rearrangement joins TRBV5-8 to TRBJ2-7; D uncertain. CDR1 SGHTS and CDR2 YDEGEE come from the germline V gene. V lost 3 bases, J lost 4 bases, and 8 bases lay in between. This CDR3 is built from 12 residues. CDR3 sequence reads: CASSSTAYEQYF. DNA for the CDR3: TGTGCCAGCAGCTCGACGGCTTACGAGCAGTACTTC. Drawing the rest from reference TRBV5-8 and TRBJ2-7, the complete variable domain is EAGVTQSPTHLIKTRGQQATLRCSPISGHTSVYWYQQALGLGLQFLLWYDEGEERNRGNFPPRFSGRQFPNYSSELNVNALELEDSALYLCASSSTAYEQYFGPGTRLTVT.

This rearrangement joins TRBV14 to TRBJ2-7; 10 nucleotides align to TRBD1. J lost 0 bases, V lost 0 bases, and 5 bases had no gene match. Looked up from germline, CDR1 is SGHDN and CDR2 is FVKESK. The CDR3 runs to 17 residues. CDR3 region: CASSQEGTGASSYEQYF. CDR3 bases: TGTGCCAGCAGCCAAGAAGGGACAGGGGCCTCCTCCTACGAGCAGTACTTC.

V usage is TRBV6-5 and J usage is TRBJ2-5; no definite D call. V shed 8 bases and J shed 1 base, with 14 bases lying between them. This CDR3 is built from 14 residues. Germline V gene sequence: CDR1 MNHEY, CDR2 SVGAGI. CDR3 sequence (DNA): TGTGCCAGCTCGAGACAACCTTTCCAAGAGACCCAGTACTTC. Translated, it gives CASSRQPFQETQYF.

The V call is TRBV3-1 (or the pseudogene TRBV3-2), the J call TRBJ1-5, with D perhaps TRBD1 (6 bases). The V end was cut by 1 base, the J end by 0 bases, with 16 bases between. The germline V gene has CDR1 LGHDT and CDR2 YNNKEL (reference sequence). The CDR3 length is 18 residues. This chain's CDR3 is CASSQGTGTRYSNQPQHF. The CDR3 nucleotides read TGTGCCAGCAGCCAAGGAACAGGGACAAGGTATAGCAATCAGCCCCAGCATTTT.

The CDR3 nucleotides are TGCGCCAGCAGCCAAGTATTAGGGACGTCCTACGAGCAGTACTTC. Translation: CASSQVLGTSYEQYF. The chain combines TRBV4-1 with TRBJ2-7, with D possibly being TRBD1 or TRBD2 (5 bases each). The germline gives CDR1 MGHRA, CDR2 YSYEKL. V gave up 1 base and J gave up 1 base, with 11 bases separating them. CDR3 length: 15 amino acids.

This clone was detected only once. One end of the junction fails to match germline, which may point to a read error. This chain connects TRBV7-7 to TRBJ1-3; the D is unclear. The CDR3 has 13 amino acids. The germline gives CDR1 SSHAT, CDR2 FNYEAQ (reference sequence). Here the CDR3 DNA reads TGTGCTAGCAGCTTAGAGGTTGGAAACACCATATATTTT. This codes for CASSLEVGNTIYF.

The CDR3 loop is CASSRDRGHVYLRSYNEQFF. CDR3 sequence (DNA): TGCGCCAGCAGTCGCGACAGGGGGCACGTGTATCTCCGCTCCTACAATGAGCAGTTCTTC. This rearrangement joins TRBV4-1 to TRBJ2-1, with TRBD1 matching over 10 bases. Germline V gene data show CDR1 as MGHRA and CDR2 as YSYEKL. This CDR3 comprises 20 residues. V lost 6 bases to trimming and J lost 0 bases; unmatched junction nucleotides: 17.

The chain employs TRBV2 and TRBJ1-2, with TRBD1 matching over 7 bases. The V and J ends lost 8 bases and 6 bases, in that order; junction bases with no gene match: 3. Germline V gives CDR1 SNHLY, CDR2 FYNNEI. CDR3 size: 11 residues. CDR3 bases: TGTGCCAGCGGACAGGCTCATGGCTACACCTTC. This encodes CASGQAHGYTF.

V usage is TRBV6-2 or TRBV6-3 and J usage is TRBJ2-3; the D gene is possibly TRBD1 (6 bases). This CDR3 has 15 residues. The V gene's germline CDR1 is MNHEY and CDR2 SVGEGT. Trimming left V 0 bases short and J 3 bases short, with 10 bases between. The CDR3 here is CASSYSRGWTDTQYF. CDR3 nucleotide sequence: TGTGCCAGCAGTTACTCGAGGGGGTGGACAGATACGCAGTATTTT.

This chain uses TRBV4-1 with TRBJ2-4; TRBD1 matches 7 bases. This CDR3 has 15 amino acids. CDR1 and CDR2 (germline): MGHRA, YSYEKL. J was trimmed by 3 bases and V by 6 bases; bases with no gene match: 8. CDR3 region: CASRQRQGYKNIQYF. The CDR3 region has the DNA TGCGCCAGCAGACAGAGACAGGGATACAAAAACATTCAGTACTTC.

The rearrangement joins TRBV9 to TRBJ2-7, with 8 bases lining up with TRBD1. CDR3 length: 15 amino acids. Germline CDR1 reads SGDLS; CDR2 reads YYNGEE. Trimming cost V 0 bases and J 4 bases; bases outside gene matches: 6. As DNA, the CDR3 is TGTGCCAGCAGCGTAGCCGGACAGGGTGGGTACGAGCAGTACTTC. Translation gives CASSVAGQGGYEQYF.

Written as DNA, the CDR3 is TGTGCCAGCTCAGGGACCGCCGCAACTAATGAAAAACTGTTTTTT. Protein sequence: CASSGTAATNEKLFF. V gene TRBV2 combines with J gene TRBJ1-4; D possibly corresponds to TRBD1 (5 bases). The germline V and J ends were trimmed by 8 bases and 0 bases, with 13 bases remaining between them. The CDR3 totals 15 residues. The germline gives CDR1 SNHLY, CDR2 FYNNEI.

In its sample, this clone was seen once. The V call is TRBV5-5, the J call TRBJ2-5; weak D call: TRBD1 (6 bases). The length of the CDR3 is 13 residues. The germline V and J ends were trimmed by 1 base and 6 bases, with 10 bases remaining between them. Germline CDR1 and CDR2: SGHKS and YYEKEE (reference sequence). The CDR3 spells CASSLTGPKTQYF. In nucleotides, the CDR3 is TGTGCCAGCAGCTTGACAGGGCCCAAGACCCAGTACTTC. Drawing the rest from reference TRBV5-5 and TRBJ2-5, the complete variable domain is DAGVTQSPTHLIKTRGQQVTLRCSPISGHKSVSWYQQVLGQGPQFIFQYYEKEERGRGNFPDRFSARQFPNYSSELNVNALLLGDSALYLCASSLTGPKTQYFGPGTRLLVL.

V is TRBV12-3 or TRBV12-4 and J is TRBJ1-2, with 7 bases matching TRBD1. The CDR3 contains 13 residues. The trim removed 4 bases at V and 4 bases at J, leaving 3 bases unmatched. The CDR3 is CASSSQGSYGYTF. In nucleotides, the CDR3 is TGTGCCAGCAGTTCACAGGGGAGCTATGGCTACACCTTC.